This is a list of T cell receptor beta chains from one sample in a study of blood T cells in healthy people across ages. MiXCR was run by TCRdb on the 5' RACE reads, yielding one entry per CDR3 protein. This sample has 540,000 or so distinct CDR3 sequences, with 25% to 30% found just once. Sequences were obtained from blood. The receptors were gathered from a woman in her 70s in good health. CDR3s include the opening cysteine and the closing phenylalanine or tryptophan. D genes are given only for firm matches. Size values are once, few and many counts, or a class for expanded clones, and some rows have none.

d_gene: TRBD1; abundance: few; j_gene: TRBJ2-7; v_gene: TRBV20-1; CDR3nt: TGCAGTGCTCATGTCAAGGGCAGGGGGAAATACGAGCAGTACTTC; CDR3aa: CSAHVKGRGKYEQYF
d_gene: -; abundance: -; j_gene: TRBJ1-2; v_gene: TRBV12-5; CDR3nt: TGTGCTAGTGGTGCCATCGACCGAACTAGACGCTACACCTTC; CDR3aa: CASGAIDRTRRYTF
d_gene: TRBD2; abundance: -; j_gene: TRBJ2-3; v_gene: TRBV7-2; CDR3nt: TGTGCCAGCAGCCCTCTAGCGGGGGGCACAGATACGCAGTATTTT; CDR3aa: CASSPLAGGTDTQYF
d_gene: -; abundance: -; j_gene: TRBJ2-1; v_gene: TRBV5-1; CDR3nt: TGCGCCAGCAGCGTTAACCGGGTCCTCAATGAGCAGTTCTTC; CDR3aa: CASSVNRVLNEQFF
d_gene: TRBD1; abundance: few; j_gene: TRBJ1-2; v_gene: TRBV7-9; CDR3nt: TGTGCCAGCAGCTTAGCCGACAGGGGCGCCTATGGCTACACCTTC; CDR3aa: CASSLADRGAYGYTF
d_gene: TRBD2; abundance: -; j_gene: TRBJ2-1; v_gene: TRBV4-1; CDR3nt: TGCGCCAGCAGCCCACGGCGGGGGGTTTACAATGAGCAGTTCTTC; CDR3aa: CASSPRRGVYNEQFF
d_gene: TRBD1; abundance: few; j_gene: TRBJ2-1; v_gene: TRBV7-9; CDR3nt: TGTGCCAGCAGCTCGGGACAGGGCAGTTTGGATGAGCAGTTCTTC; CDR3aa: CASSSGQGSLDEQFF
d_gene: -; abundance: few; j_gene: TRBJ1-1; v_gene: TRBV7-9; CDR3nt: TGTGCCAGCAGCTCGCCCAGGAGGAACACTGAAGCTTTCTTT; CDR3aa: CASSSPRRNTEAFF
d_gene: -; abundance: few; j_gene: TRBJ2-5; v_gene: TRBV29-1; CDR3nt: TGCAGCGTAAACCCTCAAGAGACCCAGTACTTC; CDR3aa: CSVNPQETQYF
d_gene: TRBD1; abundance: few; j_gene: TRBJ1-2; v_gene: TRBV6-5; CDR3nt: TGTGCCAGCAGGCAAAGACAGGGGTTGGGAGGCTACACCTTC; CDR3aa: CASRQRQGLGGYTF
d_gene: TRBD1; abundance: many; j_gene: TRBJ2-3; v_gene: TRBV4-2; CDR3nt: TGTGCCAGCAGCCAGGGACAGGGATCAGATACGCAGTATTTT; CDR3aa: CASSQGQGSDTQYF
d_gene: -; abundance: few; j_gene: TRBJ2-6; v_gene: TRBV5-1; CDR3nt: TGCGCCAGCAGCCCTCGGACAGATAGCCCTGGGGACAACGTCCTGACTTTC; CDR3aa: CASSPRTDSPGDNVLTF
d_gene: -; abundance: -; j_gene: TRBJ1-1; v_gene: TRBV6-1; CDR3nt: TGTGCCAGCAGTGAGATGCGGGACACTGAAGCTTTCTTT; CDR3aa: CASSEMRDTEAFF
d_gene: -; abundance: many; j_gene: TRBJ2-4; v_gene: TRBV7-2; CDR3nt: TGTGCCAGCAGCTTAATTCCGAACATTCAGTACTTC; CDR3aa: CASSLIPNIQYF
d_gene: TRBD1; abundance: -; j_gene: TRBJ2-6; v_gene: TRBV5-1; CDR3nt: TGCGCCAGCAGCCCGGGGACAGGGTCTGGGGCCAACGTCCTGACTTTC; CDR3aa: CASSPGTGSGANVLTF
d_gene: -; abundance: few; j_gene: TRBJ1-1; v_gene: TRBV20-1; CDR3nt: TGCAGTAGTGGGGGGAGGAACACTGAAGCTTTCTTT; CDR3aa: CSSGGRNTEAFF
d_gene: -; abundance: once; j_gene: TRBJ1-1; v_gene: TRBV12-3/TRBV12-4; CDR3nt: TGTGCCAGCAGCCCAATGGGACACCTGAACACTGAAGCTTTCTTT; CDR3aa: CASSPMGHLNTEAFF
d_gene: -; abundance: few; j_gene: TRBJ2-1; v_gene: TRBV7-2; CDR3nt: TGTGCCAGCAGCTTAAACAGGGTCCCCCACAATGAGCAGTTCTTC; CDR3aa: CASSLNRVPHNEQFF
d_gene: -; abundance: few; j_gene: TRBJ2-3; v_gene: TRBV7-8; CDR3nt: TGTGCCAGCAGCTTTGAGGGGGAGTACACAGATACGCAGTATTTT; CDR3aa: CASSFEGEYTDTQYF
d_gene: TRBD2; abundance: -; j_gene: TRBJ2-3; v_gene: TRBV4-3; CDR3nt: TGCGCCAGCAGCCGACGGGGCGCCAGTTTAGCGGGGGGGCATGACACAGATACGCAGTATTTT; CDR3aa: CASSRRGASLAGGHDTDTQYF
d_gene: -; abundance: few; j_gene: TRBJ1-1; v_gene: TRBV6-1; CDR3nt: TGTGCCAGCAGATCCAGAGACAGCACTGAAGCTTTCTTT; CDR3aa: CASRSRDSTEAFF
d_gene: TRBD1; abundance: -; j_gene: TRBJ2-1; v_gene: TRBV6-1; CDR3nt: TGTGCCAGCAGTGGACAGGGTTCTTGGTCCTACAATGAGCAGTTCTTC; CDR3aa: CASSGQGSWSYNEQFF
d_gene: -; abundance: few; j_gene: TRBJ1-1; v_gene: TRBV3-1; CDR3nt: TGTGCCAGCAGACGGTCTGACGGGAACACTGAAGCTTTCTTT; CDR3aa: CASRRSDGNTEAFF
d_gene: -; abundance: few; j_gene: TRBJ1-5; v_gene: TRBV6-2/TRBV6-3; CDR3nt: TGTGCCAGCAGGCTGGTAGGTGGAAGCAATCAGCCCCAGCATTTT; CDR3aa: CASRLVGGSNQPQHF
d_gene: -; abundance: -; j_gene: TRBJ2-3; v_gene: TRBV3-1; CDR3nt: TGTGCCAGCAGCCCCTATACCTTTGCAGATACGCAGTATTTT; CDR3aa: CASSPYTFADTQYF
d_gene: -; abundance: -; j_gene: TRBJ1-2; v_gene: TRBV3-1; CDR3nt: TGTGCCAGCAGCCCCTTCCGGGACGGCGATGGCTACACCTTC; CDR3aa: CASSPFRDGDGYTF
d_gene: -; abundance: -; j_gene: TRBJ2-5; v_gene: TRBV3-1; CDR3nt: TGTGCCAGCAGCCAAGATCTCAGCCGAGAGACCCAGTACTTC; CDR3aa: CASSQDLSRETQYF
d_gene: TRBD2; abundance: -; j_gene: TRBJ2-7; v_gene: TRBV5-1; CDR3nt: TGCGCCAGTAGCCGTACTAGCGGGGGCCTCTCCTACGAGCAGTACTTC; CDR3aa: CASSRTSGGLSYEQYF
d_gene: TRBD2; abundance: few; j_gene: TRBJ2-3; v_gene: TRBV20-1; CDR3nt: TGCAGTGCTCTCGCGGGGGGCCCCACAGATACGCAGTATTTT; CDR3aa: CSALAGGPTDTQYF
d_gene: TRBD1; abundance: -; j_gene: TRBJ2-7; v_gene: TRBV19; CDR3nt: TGTGCCAGTAGGGACAGGGGTGCCTACGAGCAGTACTTC; CDR3aa: CASRDRGAYEQYF
d_gene: -; abundance: few; j_gene: TRBJ2-2; v_gene: TRBV20-1; CDR3nt: TGCAGTGCTAGGCCCGGGGTTGGAACCGGGGAGCTGTTTTTT; CDR3aa: CSARPGVGTGELFF
d_gene: -; abundance: few; j_gene: TRBJ2-7; v_gene: TRBV18; CDR3nt: TGTGCCAGCTCCCATGCCAGTACGGTCAACTACGAGCAGTACTTC; CDR3aa: CASSHASTVNYEQYF
d_gene: TRBD1; abundance: -; j_gene: TRBJ2-6; v_gene: TRBV7-2; CDR3nt: TGTGCCAGCAGCCCCGCCGGGACAGGGTTCTCTGGGGCCAACGTCCTGACTTTC; CDR3aa: CASSPAGTGFSGANVLTF
d_gene: -; abundance: -; j_gene: TRBJ1-2; v_gene: TRBV12-3/TRBV12-4; CDR3nt: TGTGCCAGCAGGCTCGGCGGATCTAACTATGGCTACACCTTC; CDR3aa: CASRLGGSNYGYTF
d_gene: TRBD1; abundance: -; j_gene: TRBJ1-2; v_gene: TRBV30; CDR3nt: TGTGCCTGGACCGGGACAGGAGCTAACTATGGCTACACCTTC; CDR3aa: CAWTGTGANYGYTF
d_gene: -; abundance: few; j_gene: TRBJ1-6; v_gene: TRBV11-3; CDR3nt: TGTGCCAGCAGCTCAAGGGGATCCTATAATTCACCCCTCCACTTT; CDR3aa: CASSSRGSYNSPLHF
d_gene: TRBD1; abundance: -; j_gene: TRBJ1-1; v_gene: TRBV7-2; CDR3nt: TGTGCCAGCAGCCCCCGCGGGACAGGGGTTGTGAACACTGAAGCTTTCTTT; CDR3aa: CASSPRGTGVVNTEAFF